This is a list of T cell receptor beta chains from one sample in a study of blood T cell repertoires in COVID-19. Measured with immunoSEQ multiplex PCR; TCRdb has only the in-frame clones, and not every one. Among some 530,000 clones listed, approximately 86% were seen once. What was sequenced was PBMCs or T cells enriched from blood (not recorded which). Source of these receptors: an older woman who had recovered from COVID-19. Each CDR3 is given with its conserved first and last residue. Fields, in order: D gene, V gene, J gene, clone size, CDR3 protein, CDR3 DNA. D genes are given only for firm matches. A row's size may be missing; if present it is once, few, many or a size class.

D: TRBD2
V: TRBV11-2
J: TRBJ2-2
size: NA
CDR3: CASSPHPGLAMTGELFF
DNA: TGTGCCAGCAGCCCCCACCCCGGACTAGCCATGACCGGGGAGCTGTTTTTT

D: TRBD1
V: TRBV7-9
J: TRBJ1-4
size: NA
CDR3: CASSLTGTGINEKLFF
DNA: TGTGCCAGCAGCCTCACCGGGACAGGGATTAATGAAAAACTGTTTTTT

D: NA
V: TRBV5-6
J: TRBJ1-5
size: NA
CDR3: CASSRGRGGNQPQHF
DNA: TGTGCCAGCAGCCGGGGGAGGGGCGGTAATCAGCCCCAGCATTTT

D: NA
V: TRBV5-1
J: TRBJ1-2
size: NA
CDR3: CASSAGADSIRGYTF
DNA: TGCGCCAGCAGCGCCGGGGCGGACAGTATTCGAGGCTACACCTTC

D: NA
V: TRBV6-1
J: TRBJ1-1
size: NA
CDR3: CASSEGAAGRTEAFF
DNA: TGTGCCAGCAGTGAAGGGGCTGCAGGGAGGACTGAAGCTTTCTTT

D: TRBD1
V: TRBV5-6
J: TRBJ2-7
size: NA
CDR3: CASSTQGAYEQYF
DNA: TGTGCCAGCAGCACGCAGGGGGCCTACGAGCAGTACTTC

D: NA
V: TRBV2
J: TRBJ2-7
size: NA
CDR3: CASRRWGTYEQYF
DNA: TGTGCCAGCAGAAGATGGGGCACCTACGAGCAGTACTTC

D: TRBD1
V: TRBV2
J: TRBJ1-1
size: NA
CDR3: CARTTGRMNTEAFF
DNA: TGTGCCAGGACGACAGGGCGAATGAACACTGAAGCTTTCTTT

D: NA
V: TRBV27
J: TRBJ1-6
size: NA
CDR3: CASSLTLGHGNSPLHF
DNA: TGTGCCAGCAGTTTAACTCTAGGACACGGCAATTCACCCCTCCACTTT

D: TRBD2
V: TRBV5-4
J: TRBJ2-5
size: NA
CDR3: CASSPGGLAGETQYF
DNA: TGTGCCAGCAGCCCGGGAGGGCTGGCCGGCGAGACCCAGTACTTC

D: NA
V: TRBV6-5
J: TRBJ1-6
size: NA
CDR3: CASSYSRANSPLHF
DNA: TGTGCCAGCAGTTACTCGCGTGCGAATTCACCCCTCCACTTT

D: TRBD1
V: TRBV12-3/TRBV12-4
J: TRBJ2-2
size: once
CDR3: CASRGQGAGELFF
DNA: TGTGCCAGCAGGGGACAGGGTGCCGGGGAGCTGTTTTTT

D: TRBD1
V: TRBV7-2
J: TRBJ1-4
size: NA
CDR3: CASSPMGQGNEKLFF
DNA: TGTGCCAGCAGCCCGATGGGACAGGGAAATGAAAAACTGTTTTTT

D: TRBD2
V: TRBV5-1
J: TRBJ2-5
size: NA
CDR3: CASSLGVTSGQETQYF
DNA: TGCGCCAGCAGCTTGGGGGTGACTAGCGGCCAAGAGACCCAGTACTTC

D: TRBD1
V: TRBV11-3
J: TRBJ1-1
size: NA
CDR3: CASSSGQDGVAFF
DNA: TGTGCCAGCAGCTCCGGACAGGACGGCGTAGCTTTCTTT

D: NA
V: TRBV11-3
J: TRBJ2-2
size: NA
CDR3: CASSSMYTGELFF
DNA: TGTGCCAGCAGCTCTATGTACACCGGGGAGCTGTTTTTT

D: TRBD1
V: TRBV2
J: TRBJ2-7
size: NA
CDR3: CASKARDRAYEQYF
DNA: TGTGCCAGCAAAGCCCGGGACAGGGCCTACGAGCAGTACTTC

D: NA
V: TRBV2
J: TRBJ1-6
size: NA
CDR3: CASSVTGSNSPLHF
DNA: TGTGCCAGCAGCGTTACAGGGTCCAATTCACCCCTCCACTTT

D: TRBD1
V: TRBV9
J: TRBJ2-7
size: few
CDR3: CASSERGQGSYEQYF
DNA: TGTGCCAGCAGCGAAAGAGGACAGGGGAGCTACGAGCAGTACTTC

D: TRBD1
V: TRBV19
J: TRBJ1-1
size: NA
CDR3: CASSPGDRVNTEAFF
DNA: TGTGCCAGTAGCCCGGGGGACAGGGTGAACACTGAAGCTTTCTTT